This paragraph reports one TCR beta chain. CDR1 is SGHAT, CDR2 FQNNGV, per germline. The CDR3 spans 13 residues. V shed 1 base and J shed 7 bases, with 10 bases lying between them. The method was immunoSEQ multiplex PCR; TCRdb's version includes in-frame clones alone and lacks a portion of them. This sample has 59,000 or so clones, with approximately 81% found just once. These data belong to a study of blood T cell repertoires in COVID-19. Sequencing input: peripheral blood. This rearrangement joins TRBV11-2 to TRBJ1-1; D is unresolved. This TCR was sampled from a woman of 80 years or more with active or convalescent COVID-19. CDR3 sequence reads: CASSLVAYSEAFF. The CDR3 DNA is TGTGCCAGCAGCTTAGTGGCTTACAGTGAAGCTTTCTTT.